Listed here are 8 T cell receptor beta chains from one sample, sequenced in a study of T cell clonotyping in hematopoietic cell transplantation. Time point in this sample: recipient sample about 28 days before transplant, after cytoreduction. TCRdb's copy holds only in-frame clones and misses some; the assay was immunoSEQ multiplex PCR. The sample records about 45,000 clones, around 84% being singletons. Sequenced here: peripheral blood mononuclear cells, sampled before stem cell transplant. The receptors stem from a man in his 60s with myelodysplastic syndrome. Some clones in this sample may be carry-over from other donors' samples.

The J gene is TRBJ2-2, the V gene TRBV2; D gene uncertain. V lost 5 bases and J 0 bases, leaving 13 bases between the germline ends. The CDR3 runs 16 residues. Germline V gives CDR1 SNHLY, CDR2 FYNNEI. CDR3 residues: CASSRRRITNTGELFF. CDR3 nucleotides: TGTGCCAGCAGTAGGAGACGGATTACGAACACCGGGGAGCTGTTTTTT.

The chain combines TRBV7-3 with TRBJ2-1, with D unclear. Trimming removed 3 bases at V and 0 bases at J, with 9 bases between. Germline V gene lookup returns CDR1 SGHTA and CDR2 FQGTGA. CDR3 length: 15 amino acids. The CDR3 loop is CASSFGRSSYNEQFF. The CDR3 region has the DNA TGTGCCAGCAGCTTCGGGCGGTCCTCCTACAATGAGCAGTTCTTC.

The rearrangement uses TRBV5-1 and TRBJ2-2; D gene unclear. From germline, CDR1 is SGHRS and CDR2 YFSETQ. V dropped 0 bases and J dropped 0 bases, with 6 bases sitting between them. The CDR3 loop spans 15 amino acids. The CDR3 sequence: CASSLGNANTGELFF. CDR3 bases: TGCGCCAGCAGCTTGGGAAACGCGAACACCGGGGAGCTGTTTTTT.

The J gene is TRBJ1-1, the V gene TRBV5-4; no firm D call. V lost 4 bases to trimming and J lost 1 base, with 8 bases between them. Germline values: CDR1 SGHNT, CDR2 YYREEE (reference sequence). The CDR3 covers 13 residues. The chain's CDR3 is CASSPRQNTEAFF. The CDR3 DNA is TGTGCCAGCAGCCCGCGACAGAACACTGAAGCTTTCTTT.

This clone has only one observation. This chain links TRBV7-9 with TRBJ1-2, with D possibly TRBD1 on 6 matching bases. Trimming removed 8 bases at V and 4 bases at J, with 20 bases between. The CDR3 loop spans 15 amino acids. Germline V gene sequence: CDR1 SEHNR, CDR2 FQNEAQ (reference sequence). This CDR3 is CASQAGGGQAYGYTF. DNA for the CDR3: TGTGCCAGCCAAGCCGGTGGGGGGCAGGCCTATGGCTACACCTTC.

This clone has just a few counts. The chain couples TRBV19 to TRBJ1-5, with D possibly being TRBD1 (6 bases). CDR3 length: 14 amino acids. Trimming took 7 bases from V and 6 from J, leaving 16 bases between them. The germline V gene encodes CDR1 LNHDA and CDR2 SQIVND (reference sequence). The CDR3 loop is CASNGGRVSQPQHF. The DNA of the CDR3 is TGTGCCAGTAATGGGGGCAGGGTAAGTCAGCCCCAGCATTTT.

This chain uses TRBV11-2 with TRBJ2-1, with 14 bases matching TRBD2. V lost 5 bases to trimming and J lost 7 bases; unmatched junction nucleotides: 7. Germline-derived CDR1 and CDR2 are SGHAT and FQNNGV. The CDR3 runs 16 residues. CDR3 protein: CASSRLWTSGGNEQFF. The DNA of the CDR3 is TGTGCCAGCAGCCGACTTTGGACTAGCGGGGGGAATGAGCAGTTCTTC.

This sequence joins TRBV9 and TRBJ2-5, with D tentatively TRBD1 or TRBD2 (5 bases each). The CDR3 runs to 15 residues. Germline V gene data show CDR1 as SGDLS and CDR2 as YYNGEE. V lost 1 base and J 5 bases, leaving 15 bases between the germline ends. The CDR3 loop reads CASSVRPQGVETQYF. The CDR3 DNA sequence: TGTGCCAGCAGCGTAAGACCGCAGGGAGTGGAGACCCAGTACTTC.